Below, 19 T cell receptor beta chains from the same sample are listed, as sequenced in a study of T cell changes during pregnancy in multiple sclerosis. Method: immunoSEQ multiplex PCR; TCRdb's copy keeps in-frame clones and lacks some. Among about 66,000 clones listed, about 91% were seen once. Specimen: CD8+ T cells from peripheral blood mononuclear cells, collected before pregnancy. These receptors originate from a female donor with multiple sclerosis, enrolled in a pregnancy study.

The chain links TRBV27 to TRBJ1-1; D is undetermined. Per the germline V gene, CDR1 is MNHEY and CDR2 is SMNVEV (reference sequence). V lost 2 bases, J lost 11 bases, and 12 bases lay in between. This CDR3 contains 12 residues. This CDR3 reads CASSLPGRRAFF. CDR3 DNA: TGTGCCAGCAGTTTACCCGGAAGGCGGGCTTTCTTT.

The chain is built from TRBV5-6 and TRBJ2-7; 12 nucleotides align to TRBD2. The CDR3 sequence is 16 residues long. CDR1 SGHDT and CDR2 YYEEEE come from the germline V gene. The V gene end was trimmed by 4 bases and the J gene end by 0 bases; junction bases not matched to a gene: 5. Here the CDR3 DNA reads TGTGCCAGCAGCGTTACTAGCGGGGGGTACTCCTACGAGCAGTACTTC. Amino acid sequence: CASSVTSGGYSYEQYF.

This clone occurred once. This sequence joins TRBV5-8 and TRBJ1-5; D call uncertain. CDR3 size: 16 residues. V lost 0 bases and J 0 bases, leaving 10 bases between the germline ends. Germline V CDR1 and CDR2: SGHTS, YDEGEE. CDR3 DNA sequence: TGTGCCAGCAGCTTGGTCAGTCTGTATAGCAATCAGCCCCAGCATTTT. This sequence encodes CASSLVSLYSNQPQHF.

The chain links TRBV27 to TRBJ2-7, with D possibly being TRBD1 (5 bases). Germline CDR1 MNHEY, CDR2 SMNVEV (reference sequence). The CDR3 extends over 15 amino acids. With 1 base removed from V and 4 bases from J, the gap between germline ends came to 14 bases. CDR3 bases: TGTGCCAGCAGTTTATTGGGGCACGGGCTATACGAGCAGTACTTC. This sequence encodes CASSLLGHGLYEQYF.

This rearrangement joins TRBV2 to TRBJ2-3; D gene unclear. V gave up 3 bases and J gave up 0 bases, with 10 bases separating them. Looked up from germline, CDR1 is SNHLY and CDR2 is FYNNEI. The CDR3 runs 15 residues. CDR3 in DNA: TGTGCCAGCAGTGAGGCGGTGCTTAGCACAGATACGCAGTATTTT. Translating it yields CASSEAVLSTDTQYF.

CDR3 in amino acids: CASLRVREKLFF. The CDR3 DNA sequence: TGTGCCAGCCTGAGGGTTCGCGAAAAACTGTTTTTT. This chain joins TRBV6-1 and TRBJ1-4; no firm D call. CDR1 is MNHNS and CDR2 is SASEGT in the germline V gene. The V gene lost 8 bases and the J gene lost 8 bases, with 12 bases spanning the gap. The CDR3 loop spans 12 amino acids.

The gene calls are TRBV27 and TRBJ1-2, with TRBD1 identical over 8 bases. CDR3 length equals 16 residues. V trimming: 0 bases; J trimming: 3 bases; junction bases outside the gene matches: 6. The germline gives CDR1 MNHEY, CDR2 SMNVEV (reference sequence). The CDR3, as DNA: TGTGCCAGCAGTTTATCTCTAGCAGGGGGCGACTATGGCTACACCTTC. This gives the protein CASSLSLAGGDYGYTF.

V is TRBV29-1 and J is TRBJ2-6, with 8 bases lining up with TRBD1. V lost 6 bases and J lost 0; bases outside the gene matches: 4. CDR3 length equals 15 residues. The germline V gene encodes CDR1 SQVTM and CDR2 ANQGSEA. CDR3 region: CSVGQGLSGANVLTF. The CDR3 DNA sequence: TGCAGCGTAGGACAGGGCCTCTCTGGGGCCAACGTCCTGACTTTC.

The chain is built from TRBV6-1 and TRBJ2-3; D not certain. The V and J ends lost 7 bases and 1 base respectively, with 9 bases between them. The CDR3 loop spans 13 amino acids. Germline CDR1 MNHNS, CDR2 SASEGT. The CDR3: CASTRLGTDTQYF. The CDR3 bases are TGTGCCAGCACTCGTCTAGGCACAGATACGCAGTATTTT.

For this clone: Germline and junction disagree at one end, which may indicate a read error. The rearrangement links TRBV5-6 to TRBJ1-2; possibly TRBD1 for D (6 bases). The V gene's germline CDR1 is SGHDT and CDR2 YYEEEE. The CDR3 covers 12 residues. The chain's CDR3 is CASSLSDSFEAF. In nucleotides, the CDR3 is TGTGCCAGCAGCTTGTCGGACAGTTTCGAAGCCTTC.

The chain is built from TRBV6-5 and TRBJ2-3; 10 bases agree with TRBD1. The CDR3 is made up of 15 amino acids. Germline V gene data show CDR1 as MNHEY and CDR2 as SVGAGI. After removal of 4 bases from V and 3 bases from J, the junction contained 4 bases not matched to a gene. This CDR3 is CASSLPGQGTDTQYF. In DNA form, the CDR3 reads TGTGCCAGCAGTTTACCGGGACAGGGGACAGATACGCAGTATTTT.

This clone has more than one count but fewer than ten. The J gene is TRBJ1-2, the V gene TRBV4-1; weak D call: TRBD1 (5 bases). V lost 0 bases, J lost 4 bases, and 15 bases lay in between. The germline gives CDR1 MGHRA, CDR2 YSYEKL. This CDR3 is built from 16 residues. The CDR3 bases are TGCGCCAGCAGCCAAGACCCCCAGACAGCCACCTATGGCTACACCTTC. Protein: CASSQDPQTATYGYTF.

V gene TRBV7-8 combines with J gene TRBJ2-5, with 10 nucleotides matching TRBD2. Germline CDR1 and CDR2: SGHVS and FQNEAQ. The CDR3 loop spans 15 amino acids. After removal of 3 bases from V and 5 bases from J, the junction contained 6 bases not matched to a gene. The CDR3 nucleotides are TGTGCCAGCAGCTTTCCTTCGACTAGCGGGGAGACCCAGTACTTC. This gives the protein CASSFPSTSGETQYF.

This sequence joins TRBV16 and TRBJ1-4, with TRBD1 identical over 7 bases. The CDR3 loop spans 15 amino acids. CDR1 KGHSY and CDR2 FQNENV come from the germline V gene. V was pared by 4 bases and J by 3 bases, with 5 bases of the junction left unmatched. The CDR3 coding sequence is TGTGCCAGCAGCCCCCTCGGGACAGCTAATGAAAAACTGTTTTTT. This sequence encodes CASSPLGTANEKLFF.

The chain carries TRBV4-2 and TRBJ2-7; D uncertain. CDR3 length: 15 residues. V lost 5 bases and J lost 0, with 14 bases in between. The germline CDR1 and CDR2 sequences are LGHNA and YNFKEQ. The DNA of the CDR3 is TGTGCCAGCAGCGACGGATTGTGGAGCTCCTACGAGCAGTACTTC. Protein sequence: CASSDGLWSSYEQYF.

This chain connects TRBV30 to TRBJ2-7, with a weak D call TRBD2 (6 bases). CDR1 is GTSNPN, CDR2 SVGIG, per germline (reference sequence). Trimming pared 4 bases from V and 1 base from J, leaving 14 bases between. The CDR3 is made up of 14 amino acids. CDR3 DNA sequence: TGTGCCTGGACTCTCGGAGGGCTTTCCTACGAGCAGTACTTC. Residues: CAWTLGGLSYEQYF. Full variable domain (rest looked up from reference TRBV30 and TRBJ2-7): SQTIHQWPATLVQPVGSPLSLECTVEGTSNPNLYWYRQAAGRGLQLLFYSVGIGQISSEVPQNLSASRPQDRQFILSSKKLLLSDSGFYLCAWTLGGLSYEQYFGPGTRLTVT.

The chain links TRBV11-2 to TRBJ1-4; the D gene is possibly TRBD1 (5 bases). Trimming shortened V by 4 bases and J by 8 bases, and 11 bases separated the two germline ends. The CDR3 has 13 residues. The germline V gene has CDR1 SGHAT and CDR2 FQNNGV. The CDR3: CASSWEGREKLFF. CDR3 bases: TGTGCCAGCAGCTGGGAGGGGAGGGAAAAACTGTTTTTT. Together with reference TRBV11-2 and TRBJ1-4, the CDR3 gives the full variable domain: EAGVAQSPRYKIIEKRQSVAFWCNPISGHATLYWYQQILGQGPKLLIQFQNNGVVDDSQLPKDRFSAERLKGVDSTLKIQPAKLEDSAVYLCASSWEGREKLFFGSGTQLSVL.

The chain recombines TRBV19 with TRBJ1-2; TRBD1 aligns across 9 bases. CDR3 length equals 15 residues. The germline V gene encodes CDR1 LNHDA and CDR2 SQIVND (reference sequence). The ends lost 6 bases at V and 2 bases at J; junction bases unmatched: 7. CDR3 region: CASRMATGGNYGYTF. The CDR3 nucleotides are TGTGCCAGTAGGATGGCGACAGGGGGAAACTATGGCTACACCTTC.

The CDR3 nucleotides read TGTGCCAGCAGGGTAGGGACAGGCCCTAACTATGGCTACACCTTC. Translation: CASRVGTGPNYGYTF. The J gene is TRBJ1-2, the V gene TRBV6-1; 8 bases are a match to TRBD1. This CDR3 region has 15 residues. V gave up 6 bases and J gave up 0 bases; unmatched junction bases: 6. Germline V gene data show CDR1 as MNHNS and CDR2 as SASEGT.